This T cell receptor beta chain was retrieved from a study of blood T cell repertoires in COVID-19. The overall study: Both acute and convalescent COVID-19 samples were obtained from the United States, Italy and Spain. T cells, B-cell-depleted T cells, or PBMCs provided the cDNA or gDNA that served as material.

The authors' processing: Estimated nucleated cell counts came from reference gene primer amplification. Profiled with immunoSEQ multiplex PCR; TCRdb holds only in-frame clones, not every one. V, J and clone size reflect that table, while D and trimming were determined from the DNA. The repertoire consists of some 79,000 clones, with around 88% occurring once and the leading ten covering over 11%. The CDR3 length is 14 residues. Germline values: CDR1 MNHNS, CDR2 SASEGT. V was clipped by 0 bases and J by 5 bases, with 11 bases between them. The clonotype originates from a man in his 70s with active or convalescent COVID-19. The chain recombines TRBV6-1 with TRBJ2-7; tentatively, D is TRBD2 (5 bases). Source material: peripheral blood. Here the CDR3 reads CASSEARLANEQYF. CDR3 DNA sequence: TGTGCCAGCAGTGAAGCGCGGCTAGCAAACGAGCAGTACTTC.